The T cell receptor beta chain described here comes from a study of T-cell memory formation after mild COVID-19. The V end was cut by 5 bases, the J end by 0 bases, with 11 bases between. CDR1 and CDR2 (germline): MNHEY, SMNVEV (reference sequence). The CDR3 has 15 amino acids. In TCRdb, the 5' RACE reads were re-called with MiXCR into one record per CDR3 protein. The sample has roughly 89,000 distinct CDR3 sequences; roughly 16% are singletons. This receptor was taken from a man younger than 35 who had mild COVID-19 (a few samples of this study predate the infection). Cell type and time point are not known. The chain combines TRBV27 with TRBJ2-1, with D perhaps assigned TRBD1 or TRBD2 (7 bases each). The sequencing sample was made of PBMCs or a T cell subset sorted from them (not recorded which). CDR3 loop: CASSQGGPSYNEQFF. The CDR3 coding sequence is TGTGCCAGCAGTCAGGGGGGGCCCTCCTACAATGAGCAGTTCTTC.